A selection of T cell receptor beta chains follows, all from one sample in a study of T cell responses to AZD1222 COVID-19 vaccine. Clones were sequenced by immunoSEQ multiplex PCR, and TCRdb holds only the in-frame ones, with some missing. The profile shows approximately 150,000 clones, around 91% of them singletons. The sequences come from peripheral blood, collected on day 0 of AZD1222 vaccination. The source of these receptors is an adult in good health. CDR3s include the opening cysteine and the closing phenylalanine or tryptophan. The D gene is left open where the match is weak. The size of a clone is reported for some rows only, either as once, few or many, or as a class for expanded clones.

CDR3nt: TGTGCCAGCAGCTGGGGACTAGCGGGGCTCCCCCCCGGGGAGCTGTTTTTT
CDR3aa: CASSWGLAGLPPGELFF
abundance: -
j_gene: TRBJ2-2
d_gene: TRBD2
v_gene: TRBV3-1/TRBV3-2

CDR3nt: TGCGCCAGCAGTGATTCGGTGCTTTGGTCTGGGGCCAACGTCCTGACTTTC
CDR3aa: CASSDSVLWSGANVLTF
abundance: -
j_gene: TRBJ2-6
d_gene: -
v_gene: TRBV10-2

CDR3nt: TGTGCCAGCAGTGAATATATCGCAGGGGGCACGTTTGAAGCTTTCTTT
CDR3aa: CASSEYIAGGTFEAFF
abundance: -
j_gene: TRBJ1-1
d_gene: TRBD1
v_gene: TRBV25-1

CDR3nt: TGCAGCGTTGTTTGGGGCGCCCCCGGGGCGTACAATGAGCAGTTCTTC
CDR3aa: CSVVWGAPGAYNEQFF
abundance: once
j_gene: TRBJ2-1
d_gene: -
v_gene: TRBV29-1

CDR3nt: TGTGCCAGCAGTTTAGCGTGGGCAGGGGGTAACTATGGCTACACCTTC
CDR3aa: CASSLAWAGGNYGYTF
abundance: -
j_gene: TRBJ1-2
d_gene: TRBD1
v_gene: TRBV28

CDR3nt: TGCGCCAGCAGTGAGTCGATATGGGAGGGACGGCACGAGCAGTACTTC
CDR3aa: CASSESIWEGRHEQYF
abundance: -
j_gene: TRBJ2-7
d_gene: TRBD2
v_gene: TRBV10-1

CDR3nt: TGTGCCAGCAGCATACAGCACCAAGAGACCCAGTACTTC
CDR3aa: CASSIQHQETQYF
abundance: -
j_gene: TRBJ2-5
d_gene: -
v_gene: TRBV28

CDR3nt: TGTGCCAGCTCACCACTGAGCGGGAGGGCCTCCGACGGGGAGCTGTTTTTT
CDR3aa: CASSPLSGRASDGELFF
abundance: -
j_gene: TRBJ2-2
d_gene: TRBD2
v_gene: TRBV18

CDR3nt: TGTGCCACCAGTGAGGGGACTAGCGGGATAGGAGGTGAGCAGTTCTTC
CDR3aa: CATSEGTSGIGGEQFF
abundance: -
j_gene: TRBJ2-1
d_gene: TRBD2
v_gene: TRBV24-1

CDR3nt: TGCGCCAGCACACGGACTAGCGGGAGCCCCTACAATGAGCAGTTCTTC
CDR3aa: CASTRTSGSPYNEQFF
abundance: -
j_gene: TRBJ2-1
d_gene: TRBD2
v_gene: TRBV5-1

CDR3nt: TGTGCGAGCAAGGACAGCTCCTACGAGCAGTACTTC
CDR3aa: CASKDSSYEQYF
abundance: -
j_gene: TRBJ2-7
d_gene: -
v_gene: TRBV11-2

CDR3nt: TGTGCCAGCAGTTTCCGGGACAGGGGGCGCGGGGAAGCTTTCTTT
CDR3aa: CASSFRDRGRGEAFF
abundance: -
j_gene: TRBJ1-1
d_gene: TRBD1
v_gene: TRBV28

CDR3nt: TGCAGCGTTGGCGAGACCCAGTACTTC
CDR3aa: CSVGETQYF
abundance: -
j_gene: TRBJ2-5
d_gene: -
v_gene: TRBV29-1

CDR3nt: TGTGCCAGCAGTCCCGGGACAGGGGCCGTCGTATACAATGAGCAGTTCTTC
CDR3aa: CASSPGTGAVVYNEQFF
abundance: -
j_gene: TRBJ2-1
d_gene: TRBD1
v_gene: TRBV27

CDR3nt: TGTGCCAGCAGTCCGCCAGGGGGCGGGTCGACTGAAGCTTTCTTT
CDR3aa: CASSPPGGGSTEAFF
abundance: -
j_gene: TRBJ1-1
d_gene: TRBD1
v_gene: TRBV28

CDR3nt: TGTGCCAGCAGCCAGACAGGAGTGAACACTGAAGCTTTCTTT
CDR3aa: CASSQTGVNTEAFF
abundance: -
j_gene: TRBJ1-1
d_gene: -
v_gene: TRBV9

CDR3nt: TGTGCCAGCAGCTGGGGACTATCTCAAGAGACCCAGTACTTC
CDR3aa: CASSWGLSQETQYF
abundance: -
j_gene: TRBJ2-5
d_gene: TRBD2
v_gene: TRBV7-9

CDR3nt: TGTGCCAGCAGAAAGACAGGGAGCTACGAGCAGTACTTC
CDR3aa: CASRKTGSYEQYF
abundance: few
j_gene: TRBJ2-7
d_gene: TRBD1
v_gene: TRBV6-5

CDR3nt: TGTGCCAGCAGCTTAGAACATTTGGACAGGCCAAATATCGGCACTGAAGCTTTCTTT
CDR3aa: CASSLEHLDRPNIGTEAFF
abundance: -
j_gene: TRBJ1-1
d_gene: TRBD1
v_gene: TRBV11-3

CDR3nt: TGTGCCAGCAGTTACTCGGACGCCAACAATGAGCAGTTCTTC
CDR3aa: CASSYSDANNEQFF
abundance: -
j_gene: TRBJ2-1
d_gene: -
v_gene: TRBV6-2/TRBV6-3

CDR3nt: TGTGCCAGCAGCTCTGGGACAGGGGCTTACAATGAGCAGTTCTTC
CDR3aa: CASSSGTGAYNEQFF
abundance: -
j_gene: TRBJ2-1
d_gene: TRBD1
v_gene: TRBV7-9

CDR3nt: TGTGCCAGTAGTATTACTAGCGGGAACACAGATACGCAGTATTTT
CDR3aa: CASSITSGNTDTQYF
abundance: -
j_gene: TRBJ2-3
d_gene: TRBD2
v_gene: TRBV19

CDR3nt: TGTGCCAGCAGCTCCGACGGTCAGCCCCAGCATTTT
CDR3aa: CASSSDGQPQHF
abundance: -
j_gene: TRBJ1-5
d_gene: -
v_gene: TRBV7-8